One and the same sample provided the 32 T cell receptor beta chains below, sequenced in a study of CD8+ T cells in alopecia areata. The sequencing template was cDNA reverse transcribed from extracted RNA. Sequenced by immunoSEQ multiplex PCR; TCRdb stores in-frame clones only, minus some. The sample yields approximately 110,000 clones, approximately 55% seen once. Sample treatment: oral pan-JAK inhibitor, 5-10 mg twice daily. The source was CD4+ T cells sorted from blood, collected at week 24, from a patient treated with tofacitinib. The receptor set was obtained from a human donor with alopecia areata.

In the case of this clone: This sample includes further DNA sequences coding for the same CDR3. The rearrangement links TRBV27 to TRBJ2-2, with D hard to call. Looked up from germline, CDR1 is MNHEY and CDR2 is SMNVEV (reference sequence). Trimming shortened V by 8 bases and J by 2 bases, and 12 bases separated the two germline ends. This CDR3 region has 14 residues. The CDR3 region is CASRGQPNTGELFF. DNA of the CDR3: TGTGCCAGCCGAGGTCAGCCTAACACCGGGGAGCTGTTTTTT.

Only a few counts were recorded for this clone. The CDR3, as DNA: TGCAGCGCTGAGGCGGGGGGCGCGTTAGACTACACCTTC. The encoded protein is CSAEAGGALDYTF. V usage is TRBV29-1 and J usage is TRBJ1-2; possible D gene TRBD1, 6 bases. CDR3 length equals 13 residues. The germline gives CDR1 SQVTM, CDR2 ANQGSEA. V dropped 7 bases and J dropped 10 bases, with 22 bases sitting between them.

V and J are TRBV6-4 and TRBJ1-2, with D unclear. This CDR3 is built from 15 residues. V lost 5 bases to trimming and J lost 1 base, with 14 bases between them. The V gene's germline CDR1 is MRHNA and CDR2 SNTAGT. Written as DNA, the CDR3 is TGTGCCAGCAGTCCTATAGCAGCTGTTAACTATGGCTACACCTTC. It translates to CASSPIAAVNYGYTF.

The chain uses TRBV25-1 and TRBJ1-3; D gene unclear. The CDR3 runs 15 residues. Trimming stripped 5 bases from V and 2 bases from J, with 13 bases between. From germline, CDR1 is MGHDK and CDR2 SYGVNS. The CDR3 sequence: CASSSGPSAGNTIYF. The CDR3, as DNA: TGTGCCAGCAGTTCCGGGCCGAGTGCTGGAAACACCATATATTTT.

The CDR3 region is CAWVRDAGPEQYF. In DNA form, the CDR3 reads TGTGCCTGGGTCCGGGACGCCGGGCCCGAGCAGTACTTC. The rearrangement links TRBV30 to TRBJ2-7; D possibly matches TRBD1 or TRBD2 (5 bases each). CDR1 and CDR2 from the germline V gene are GTSNPN and SVGIG (reference sequence). The germline V and J ends were trimmed by 5 bases and 6 bases, with 17 bases remaining between them. The CDR3 is 13 amino acids.

The chain carries TRBV25-1 and TRBJ1-5; D not certain. Trimming pared 5 bases from V and 3 bases from J, leaving 11 bases between. Germline V gene sequence: CDR1 MGHDK, CDR2 SYGVNS. The CDR3 has 14 residues. Here the CDR3 DNA reads TGTGCCAGCAGTCCGCACAGCACCAATCAGCCCCAGCATTTT. It codes for CASSPHSTNQPQHF. Based on the CDR3 plus reference TRBV25-1 and TRBJ1-5, the full variable domain is EADIYQTPRYLVIGTGKKITLECSQTMGHDKMYWYQQDPGMELHLIHYSYGVNSTEKGDLSSESTVSRIRTEHFPLTLESARPSHTSQYLCASSPHSTNQPQHFGDGTRLSIL.

This clone was seen only once. Written as DNA, the CDR3 is TGCAGTGGGGTGTCGGGACGCAACACTGAAGCTTTCTTT. As protein: CSGVSGRNTEAFF. V is TRBV29-1 and J is TRBJ1-1; possibly TRBD1 for D (5 bases). The germline gives CDR1 SQVTM, CDR2 ANQGSEA. This CDR3 comprises 13 residues. The entire variable domain, with the rest obtained from reference TRBV29-1 and TRBJ1-1, is as follows: SAVISQKPSRDICQRGTSLTIQCQVDSQVTMMFWYRQQPGQSLTLIATANQGSEATYESGFVIDKFPISRPNLTFSTLTVSNMSPEDSSIYLCSGVSGRNTEAFFGQGTRLTVV.

The count of this clone is one. The chain employs TRBV18 and TRBJ2-6; D might be TRBD1 (6 bases). Germline V CDR1 and CDR2: KGHSH, LQKENI. The CDR3 length is 21 residues. The V end lost 2 bases, the J end lost 0 bases, and 23 bases lay between the germline ends. The CDR3 DNA follows: TGTGCCAGCTCACCAGCCTGGGGGCCGGGACACCCGAGCTCTGGGGCCAACGTCCTGACTTTC. Translating it yields CASSPAWGPGHPSSGANVLTF.

This clone has more than one count but fewer than ten. The V call is TRBV30, the J call TRBJ1-2; D uncertain. Germline V gene sequence: CDR1 GTSNPN, CDR2 SVGIG (reference sequence). The CDR3 has 16 amino acids. Trimming removed 6 bases from V and 6 bases from J, with 26 bases in between. CDR3 region: CACSPGLTWPFHGYTF. The DNA of the CDR3 is TGTGCCTGTTCGCCGGGCCTTACATGGCCCTTTCATGGCTACACCTTC.

On this clone itself: At one end the junction does not follow the germline gene, possibly because of a read error. V gene TRBV18 combines with J gene TRBJ1-2, with TRBD1 as a possible D gene (6 bases). Looked up from germline, CDR1 is KGHSH and CDR2 is LQKENI. The CDR3 totals 11 residues. As DNA, the CDR3 is TGTGCCAACTCAGGGGTTGGTGGCTACACCTTC. It codes for CANSGVGGYTF. The full variable domain, with the rest looked up from reference TRBV18 and TRBJ1-2, is NAGVMQNPRHLVRRRGQEARLRCSPMKGHSHVYWYRQLPEEGLKFMVYLQKENIIDESGMPKERFSAEFPKEGPSILRIQQVVRGDSAAYFCANSGVGGYTFGSGTRLTVV.

This clone was detected only once. The chain carries TRBV2 and TRBJ1-3; D may be TRBD1 (5 bases). The CDR3 totals 12 residues. The V end lost 9 bases, the J end lost 3 bases, and 9 bases lay between the germline ends. Germline CDR1 is SNHLY and CDR2 is FYNNEI. The CDR3, as DNA: TGTGCCAGGAAAGGGGATGGAAACACCATATATTTT. Translation gives CARKGDGNTIYF.

This clone was picked up a small number of times. The V call is TRBV19, the J call TRBJ2-4; 7 bases fit TRBD1. CDR3 length equals 13 residues. Trimming removed 6 bases from V and 8 bases from J; junction bases left unmatched: 7. Per the germline V gene, CDR1 is LNHDA and CDR2 is SQIVND (reference sequence). The CDR3 DNA reads TGTGCCAGTAGGCTTCAGGGGGTTGACATTCAGTACTTC. Its protein is CASRLQGVDIQYF.

This clone was seen more than once but under ten times. This chain connects TRBV7-9 to TRBJ2-2; 8 bases fit TRBD2. V dropped 6 bases and J dropped 5; count of bases not matched to a gene: 8. Looked up from germline, CDR1 is SEHNR and CDR2 is FQNEAQ (reference sequence). The CDR3 sequence is 15 residues long. The CDR3 sequence is CASSSEGTRTGELFF. Written as DNA, the CDR3 is TGTGCCAGCAGTTCGGAGGGGACTAGAACCGGGGAGCTGTTTTTT.

This chain connects TRBV4-3 to TRBJ2-7, with TRBD1 matching over 8 bases. The CDR3 is made up of 15 amino acids. The trim removed 2 bases at V and 2 bases at J, leaving 5 bases unmatched. Germline V CDR1 and CDR2: LGHNA, YSLEER. The CDR3: CASSQNPGGPYEQYF. Written as DNA, the CDR3 is TGCGCCAGCAGCCAAAATCCAGGGGGCCCCTACGAGCAGTACTTC.

CDR3: CASSPPSSGGALGEQYF. In nucleotides, the CDR3 is TGTGCCAGCTCACCACCCTCTAGCGGGGGGGCCCTCGGCGAGCAGTACTTC. V gene TRBV18 combines with J gene TRBJ2-7, with 12 bases matching TRBD2. Germline V gene sequence: CDR1 KGHSH, CDR2 LQKENI. Unmatched junction bases numbered 9, after V lost 0 bases and J lost 6 bases. CDR3 length: 17 residues.

CDR3: CAWRETSVSQYF. In nucleotides, the CDR3 is TGTGCCTGGAGGGAAACTAGCGTTTCGCAGTATTTT. This chain links TRBV30 with TRBJ2-3; 7 bases are shared with TRBD2. CDR1 is GTSNPN, CDR2 SVGIG, per germline (reference sequence). The length of the CDR3 is 12 residues. The junction had 7 bases not matched to a gene; V was cut back by 3 bases and J by 10 bases. The full variable domain, rest sourced from reference TRBV30 and TRBJ2-3, is SQTIHQWPATLVQPVGSPLSLECTVEGTSNPNLYWYRQAAGRGLQLLFYSVGIGQISSEVPQNLSASRPQDRQFILSSKKLLLSDSGFYLCAWRETSVSQYFGPGTRLTVL.

This clone came up a few times. J is TRBJ2-7 and V is TRBV19; no clear D gene. Germline values: CDR1 LNHDA, CDR2 SQIVND (reference sequence). Trimming took 7 bases from V and 3 from J, leaving 7 bases between them. The CDR3 extends over 11 amino acids. The CDR3 DNA reads as TGTGCCAGTACCCGAGGCTACGAGCAGTACTTC. Translation gives CASTRGYEQYF.

This clone was counted only a few times. V gene TRBV14 combines with J gene TRBJ2-1; D uncertain. Trimming cost V 1 base and J 2 bases, with 9 bases left between them. The CDR3 sequence is 15 residues long. Germline-derived CDR1 and CDR2 are SGHDN and FVKESK. CDR3: CASSQALGPYNEQFF. DNA for the CDR3: TGTGCCAGCAGCCAAGCCCTCGGCCCCTACAATGAGCAGTTCTTC.

The chain couples TRBV29-1 to TRBJ2-7; D uncertain. Germline V gives CDR1 SQVTM, CDR2 ANQGSEA. This CDR3 spans 13 amino acids. Trimming stripped 3 bases from V and 4 bases from J, with 13 bases between. This CDR3 reads CSVELGLGYEQYF. The CDR3 DNA follows: TGCAGCGTTGAGTTGGGCCTCGGATACGAGCAGTACTTC.

The rearrangement uses TRBV4-2 and TRBJ1-5; 8 nucleotides match TRBD1. Germline lookup yields CDR1 LGHNA and CDR2 YNFKEQ. The CDR3 consists of 15 residues. The V and J ends lost 1 base and 6 bases, in that order; junction bases with no gene match: 5. CDR3 bases: TGTGCCAGCAGCCAAGCAGGGGGCGCGAGTCAGCCCCAGCATTTT. Amino acid sequence: CASSQAGGASQPQHF.

The chain links TRBV7-2 to TRBJ2-2; D gene uncertain. CDR1 is SGHTA, CDR2 FQGNSA, per germline. The CDR3 is 13 amino acids. Trimming cost V 4 bases and J 4 bases, with 7 bases left between them. CDR3 in DNA: TGTGCCAGCAGCTCGTGGGGCACCGGGGAGCTGTTTTTT. This translates into CASSSWGTGELFF.

The chain employs TRBV10-3 and TRBJ2-1, with D perhaps TRBD1 (5 bases). Per the germline V gene, CDR1 is ENHRY and CDR2 is SYGVKD. This CDR3 has 12 residues. Trimming removed 4 bases from V and 6 bases from J, with 7 bases in between. The CDR3 DNA sequence: TGTGCCATCAGTGGGGGCCTCAATGAGCAGTTCTTC. Amino acid sequence: CAISGGLNEQFF.

With respect to this clone: The identical CDR3 is also encoded by other nucleotide sequences in the sample. The genes are TRBV7-2 and TRBJ1-6; perhaps TRBD1 as D (5 bases). Trimming left V 3 bases short and J 5 bases short, with 11 bases between. CDR3 length equals 15 residues. The V gene's germline CDR1 is SGHTA and CDR2 FQGNSA. CDR3 coding DNA: TGTGCCAGCAGCTTTGGCAGGGTGGATAATTCACCCCTCCACTTT. It specifies CASSFGRVDNSPLHF.

This clone was seen more than once but under ten times. This sequence joins TRBV4-3 and TRBJ1-2; tentatively, D is TRBD1 (5 bases). The CDR3 consists of 15 residues. Per the germline V gene, CDR1 is LGHNA and CDR2 is YSLEER. V dropped 2 bases and J dropped 7 bases, with 17 bases sitting between them. CDR3 sequence (DNA): TGCGCCAGCAGCCAATCCTGGGGAGGGGCGGGTGGCTACACCTTC. It specifies CASSQSWGGAGGYTF.

There are a few counts of this clone. The V call is TRBV7-9, the J call TRBJ1-1, with D possibly being TRBD1 (5 bases). Germline assignment: CDR1 SEHNR and CDR2 FQNEAQ (reference sequence). The germline V and J ends were trimmed by 5 bases and 10 bases, with 14 bases remaining between them. This CDR3 has 12 residues. The CDR3 DNA reads as TGTGCCAGCAGCCCTCCGGGGGTCCGAGCTTTCTTT. It translates to CASSPPGVRAFF.

This clone was counted between two and nine times. This sequence joins TRBV29-1 and TRBJ1-2; possibly TRBD1 for D (6 bases). The CDR3 has 13 residues. V was shortened by 6 bases and J by 4 bases, with 15 bases between the two germline ends. The germline V gene encodes CDR1 SQVTM and CDR2 ANQGSEA. The CDR3 reads CSVNDRLPYGYTF. For the CDR3, the DNA is TGCAGCGTCAACGACAGGCTACCCTATGGCTACACCTTC.

This clone was counted many times. A junction boundary mismatches the germline segment, possibly from a read error. This sequence joins TRBV14 and TRBJ1-6; no clear D. CDR1 SGHDN and CDR2 FVKESK come from the germline V gene. The CDR3 loop spans 13 amino acids. The CDR3 nucleotides read TGTGCCAGCAGCCAGACCCTTAATACACCCCTCCACTTT. Amino acids: CASSQTLNTPLHF.

V is TRBV27 and J is TRBJ1-2, with D uncertain. The CDR3 consists of 13 residues. Germline CDR1 is MNHEY and CDR2 is SMNVEV (reference sequence). The V end was cut by 4 bases, the J end by 5 bases, with 11 bases between. The CDR3: CASSSLREYGYTF. The DNA of the CDR3 is TGTGCCAGCAGTTCCCTCCGGGAATATGGCTACACCTTC.

The chain couples TRBV7-9 to TRBJ2-5; D not resolved. The ends were cut back, 5 bases at V and 5 bases at J, with 6 bases in the middle. This CDR3 has 11 residues. CDR1 is SEHNR, CDR2 FQNEAQ, per germline (reference sequence). The CDR3 nucleotides are TGTGCCAGCAGCAAGACCGAGACCCAGTACTTC. Its protein is CASSKTETQYF.

In this sample, this clone turned up a few times. V usage is TRBV7-2 and J usage is TRBJ2-7; D is uncertain. Germline loops: CDR1 SGHTA, CDR2 FQGNSA. This CDR3 has 14 amino acids. Between the trimmed V and J ends, which lost 3 bases and 0 bases, there was a span of 9 bases. The DNA for the CDR3 is TGTGCCAGCAGCTTGAACCACTACTCCTACGAGCAGTACTTC. Its translation is CASSLNHYSYEQYF. Combining the CDR3 with reference TRBV7-2 and TRBJ2-7 gives the whole variable domain GAGVSQSPSNKVTEKGKDVELRCDPISGHTALYWYRQSLGQGLEFLIYFQGNSAPDKSGLPSDRFSAERTGGSVSTLTIQRTQQEDSAVYLCASSLNHYSYEQYFGPGTRLTVT.

V gene TRBV7-8 combines with J gene TRBJ2-5, with TRBD1 identical over 8 bases. Germline trimming cut 5 bases from V and 1 base from J; bases unmatched to any gene: 3. The CDR3 extends over 14 amino acids. Looked up from germline, CDR1 is SGHVS and CDR2 is FQNEAQ. The CDR3 DNA follows: TGTGCCAGCAGCGACGGACAGGGCCAAGAGACCCAGTACTTC. This sequence encodes CASSDGQGQETQYF.

The genes are TRBV2 and TRBJ1-1; D gene uncertain. With 6 bases removed from V and 1 base from J, the gap between germline ends came to 12 bases. CDR1 and CDR2 from the germline V gene are SNHLY and FYNNEI. The length of the CDR3 is 14 residues. CDR3 bases: TGTGCCAGCAGCTCGGGCCTGGGGAACACTGAAGCTTTCTTT. It specifies CASSSGLGNTEAFF.